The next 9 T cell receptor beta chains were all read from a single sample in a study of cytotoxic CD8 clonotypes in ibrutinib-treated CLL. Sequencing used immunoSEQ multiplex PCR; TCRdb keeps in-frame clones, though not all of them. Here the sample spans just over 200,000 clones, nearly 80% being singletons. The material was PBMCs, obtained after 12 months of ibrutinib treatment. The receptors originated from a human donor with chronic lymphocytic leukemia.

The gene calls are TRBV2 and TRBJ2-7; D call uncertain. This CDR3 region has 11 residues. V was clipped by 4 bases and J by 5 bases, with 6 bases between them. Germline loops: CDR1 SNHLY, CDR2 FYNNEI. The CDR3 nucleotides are TGTGCCAGCAGTGCCCTTAACGAGCAGTACTTC. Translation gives CASSALNEQYF.

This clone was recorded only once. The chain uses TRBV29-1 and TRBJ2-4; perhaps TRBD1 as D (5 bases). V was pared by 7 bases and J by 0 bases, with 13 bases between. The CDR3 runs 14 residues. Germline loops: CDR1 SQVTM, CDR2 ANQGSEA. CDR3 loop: CSARQTLAKNIQYF. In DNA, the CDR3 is TGCAGCGCTCGACAGACCCTAGCCAAAAACATTCAGTACTTC.

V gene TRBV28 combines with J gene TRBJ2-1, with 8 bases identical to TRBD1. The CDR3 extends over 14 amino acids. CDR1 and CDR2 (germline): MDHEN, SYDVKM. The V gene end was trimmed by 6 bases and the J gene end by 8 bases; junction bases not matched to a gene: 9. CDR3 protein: CASSTGQGVDEQFF. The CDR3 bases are TGTGCCAGCAGCACCGGACAGGGTGTGGATGAGCAGTTCTTC.

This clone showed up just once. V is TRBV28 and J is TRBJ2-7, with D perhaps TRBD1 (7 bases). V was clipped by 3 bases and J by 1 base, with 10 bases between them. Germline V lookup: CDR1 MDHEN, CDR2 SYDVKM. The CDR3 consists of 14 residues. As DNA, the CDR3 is TGTGCCAGCAGTTTGACAGGGAGGTCCTACGAGCAGTACTTC. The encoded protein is CASSLTGRSYEQYF.

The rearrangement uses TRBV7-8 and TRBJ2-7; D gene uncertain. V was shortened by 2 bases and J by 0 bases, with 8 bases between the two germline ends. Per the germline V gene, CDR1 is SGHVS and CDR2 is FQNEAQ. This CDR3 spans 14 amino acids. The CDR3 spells CASSLYGSSYEQYF. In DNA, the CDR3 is TGTGCCAGCAGCTTATATGGCAGCTCCTACGAGCAGTACTTC.

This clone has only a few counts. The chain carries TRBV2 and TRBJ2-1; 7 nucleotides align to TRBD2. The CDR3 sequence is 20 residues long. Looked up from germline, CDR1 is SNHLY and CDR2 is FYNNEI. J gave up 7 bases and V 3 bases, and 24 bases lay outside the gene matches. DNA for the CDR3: TGTGCCAGCAGTGACACTGGGCGGGACGGTGCGGGAGTCTCCCAGAATGAGCAGTTCTTC. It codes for CASSDTGRDGAGVSQNEQFF.

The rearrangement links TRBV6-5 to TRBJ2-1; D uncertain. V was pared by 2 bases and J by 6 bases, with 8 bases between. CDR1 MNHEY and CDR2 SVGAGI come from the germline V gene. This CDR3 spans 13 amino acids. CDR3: CASSYRRRNEQFF. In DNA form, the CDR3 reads TGTGCCAGCAGTTACAGACGGCGCAATGAGCAGTTCTTC.

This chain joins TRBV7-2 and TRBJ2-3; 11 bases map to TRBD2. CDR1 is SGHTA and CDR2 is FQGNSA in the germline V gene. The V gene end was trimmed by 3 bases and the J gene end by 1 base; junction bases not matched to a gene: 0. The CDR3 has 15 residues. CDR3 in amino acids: CASSFSGGGTDTQYF. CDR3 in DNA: TGTGCCAGCAGCTTTAGCGGGGGGGGCACAGATACGCAGTATTTT.

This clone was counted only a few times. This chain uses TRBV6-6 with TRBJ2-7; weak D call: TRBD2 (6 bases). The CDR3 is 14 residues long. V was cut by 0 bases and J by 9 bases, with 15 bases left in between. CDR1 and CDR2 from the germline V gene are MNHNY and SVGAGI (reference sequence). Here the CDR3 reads CASSYSTRRERQYF. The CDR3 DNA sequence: TGTGCCAGCAGTTACTCGACCAGGAGGGAACGGCAGTACTTC.